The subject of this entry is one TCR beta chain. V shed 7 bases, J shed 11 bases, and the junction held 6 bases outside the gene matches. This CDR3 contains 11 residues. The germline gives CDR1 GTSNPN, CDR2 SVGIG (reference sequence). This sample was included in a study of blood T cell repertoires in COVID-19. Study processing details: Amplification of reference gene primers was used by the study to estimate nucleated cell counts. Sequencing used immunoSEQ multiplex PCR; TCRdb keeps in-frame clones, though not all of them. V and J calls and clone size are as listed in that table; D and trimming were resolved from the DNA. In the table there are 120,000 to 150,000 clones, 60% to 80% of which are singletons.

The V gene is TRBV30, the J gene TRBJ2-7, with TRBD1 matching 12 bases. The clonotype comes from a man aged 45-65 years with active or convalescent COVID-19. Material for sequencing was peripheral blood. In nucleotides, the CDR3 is TGTGCCTCGGGACAGGGGGCGCAGAAGTACTTC. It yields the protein CASGQGAQKYF.